This TCR beta chain was captured in a study of cytomegalovirus exposure and HLA in healthy donors. The PCR had 60 Vbeta and 13 Jbeta primers. Libraries were prepared by immunoSEQ multiplex PCR; TCRdb keeps only in-frame clonotypes and omits some of them. The table lists some 40,000 clones. The study's findings and limits: As a later analysis revealed, the rate of TCR association differed by HLA locus, with DRB1 most and HLA-C fewest.

Trimming stripped 2 bases from V and 4 bases from J, with 11 bases between. The CDR3 is 14 amino acids. Germline CDR1 reads LNHNV; CDR2 reads YYDKDF (reference sequence). Points on this clone: Its target is not known.

The V gene is TRBV15, the J gene TRBJ1-2; D uncertain. This receptor was identified in a human donor in good health. The sequenced material came from PBMCs. The chain's CDR3 is CATSRPPGSYGYTF. The CDR3 DNA is TGTGCCACCAGCAGACCTCCGGGAAGCTATGGCTACACCTTC.